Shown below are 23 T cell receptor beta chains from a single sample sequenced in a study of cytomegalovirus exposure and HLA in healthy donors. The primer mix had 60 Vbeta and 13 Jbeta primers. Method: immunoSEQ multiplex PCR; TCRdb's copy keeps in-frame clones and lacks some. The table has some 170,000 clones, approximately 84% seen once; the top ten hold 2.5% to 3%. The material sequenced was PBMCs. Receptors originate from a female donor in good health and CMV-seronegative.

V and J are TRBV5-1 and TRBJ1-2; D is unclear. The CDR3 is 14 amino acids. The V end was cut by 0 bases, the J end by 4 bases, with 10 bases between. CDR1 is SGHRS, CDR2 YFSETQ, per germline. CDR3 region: CASSLDDSTYGYTF. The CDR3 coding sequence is TGCGCCAGCAGCTTGGATGACTCAACCTATGGCTACACCTTC. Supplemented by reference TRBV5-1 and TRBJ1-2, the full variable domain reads KAGVTQTPRYLIKTRGQQVTLSCSPISGHRSVSWYQQTPGQGLQFLFEYFSETQRNKGNFPGRFSGRQFSNSRSEMNVSTLELGDSALYLCASSLDDSTYGYTFGSGTRLTVV.

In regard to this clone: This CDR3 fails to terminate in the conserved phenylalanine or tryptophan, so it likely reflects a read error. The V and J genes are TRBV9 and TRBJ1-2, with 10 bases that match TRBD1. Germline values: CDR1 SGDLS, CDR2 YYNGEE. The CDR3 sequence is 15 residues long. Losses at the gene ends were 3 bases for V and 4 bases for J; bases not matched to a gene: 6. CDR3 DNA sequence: TGTGCCAGCAGCGCCGGGACAGGGGTTCCCTATGGCTACACCCTC. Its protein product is CASSAGTGVPYGYTL.

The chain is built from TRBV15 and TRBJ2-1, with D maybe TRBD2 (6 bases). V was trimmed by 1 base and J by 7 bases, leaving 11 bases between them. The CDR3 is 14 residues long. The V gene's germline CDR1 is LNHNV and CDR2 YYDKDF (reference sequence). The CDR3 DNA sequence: TGTGCCACCAGCAGAGTTACAGGAGGGAATGAGCAGTTCTTC. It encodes CATSRVTGGNEQFF.

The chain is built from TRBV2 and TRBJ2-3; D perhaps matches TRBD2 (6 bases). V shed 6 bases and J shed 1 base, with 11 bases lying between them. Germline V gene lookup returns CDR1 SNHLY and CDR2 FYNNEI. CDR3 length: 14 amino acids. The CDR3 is CASRPGVGTDTQYF. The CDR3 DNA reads TGTGCCAGCAGACCGGGAGTCGGCACAGATACGCAGTATTTT.

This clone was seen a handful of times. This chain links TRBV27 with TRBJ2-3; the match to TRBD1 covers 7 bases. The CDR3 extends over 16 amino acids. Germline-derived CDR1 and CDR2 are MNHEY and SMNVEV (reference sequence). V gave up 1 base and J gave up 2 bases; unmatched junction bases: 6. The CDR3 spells CASSLFATGNTDTQYF. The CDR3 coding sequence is TGTGCCAGCAGTTTATTTGCGACAGGGAACACAGATACGCAGTATTTT.

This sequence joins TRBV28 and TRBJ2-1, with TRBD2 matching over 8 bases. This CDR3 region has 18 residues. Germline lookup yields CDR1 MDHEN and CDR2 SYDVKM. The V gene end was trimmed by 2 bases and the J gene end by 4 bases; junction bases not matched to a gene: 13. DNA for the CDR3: TGTGCCAGCAGTTTAAAAGCGGGAGCCCCCAAACGATACAATGAGCAGTTCTTC. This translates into CASSLKAGAPKRYNEQFF.

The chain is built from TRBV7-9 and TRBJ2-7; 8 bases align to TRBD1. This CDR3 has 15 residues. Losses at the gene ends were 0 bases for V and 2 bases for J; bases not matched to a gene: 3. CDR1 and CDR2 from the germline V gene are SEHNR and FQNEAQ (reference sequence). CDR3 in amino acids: CASSLATGGPYEQYF. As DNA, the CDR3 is TGTGCCAGCAGCTTAGCTACAGGGGGGCCCTACGAGCAGTACTTC.

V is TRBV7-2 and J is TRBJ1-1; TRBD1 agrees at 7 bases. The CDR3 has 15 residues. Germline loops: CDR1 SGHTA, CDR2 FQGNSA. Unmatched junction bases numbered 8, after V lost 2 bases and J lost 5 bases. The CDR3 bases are TGTGCCAGCAGCTTAAGGGGGCCGGGGGATACTGAAGCTTTCTTT. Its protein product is CASSLRGPGDTEAFF.

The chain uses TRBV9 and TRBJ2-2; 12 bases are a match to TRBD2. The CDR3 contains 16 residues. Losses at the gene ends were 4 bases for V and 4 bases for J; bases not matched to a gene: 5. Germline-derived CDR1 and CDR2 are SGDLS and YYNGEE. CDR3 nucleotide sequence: TGTGCCAGCAGCCGAGGACTAGCGGGGCCCACCGGGGAGCTGTTTTTT. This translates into CASSRGLAGPTGELFF.

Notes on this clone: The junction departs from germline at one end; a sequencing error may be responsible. CDR3 in amino acids: CSSGRAGALVGGANVLTF. The DNA for the CDR3 is TGTTCCAGCGGGCGGGCGGGGGCCCTGGTTGGCGGGGCCAACGTCCTGACTTTC. The J gene is TRBJ2-6, the V gene TRBV7-9; perhaps TRBD2 as D (7 bases). Germline loops: CDR1 SEHNR, CDR2 FQNEAQ (reference sequence). This CDR3 comprises 18 residues.

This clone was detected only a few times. CDR3 residues: CASSPGAGNTYEQYF. CDR3 nucleotides: TGTGCCAGCAGCCCGGGAGCGGGGAATACCTACGAGCAGTACTTC. This chain connects TRBV9 to TRBJ2-7, with TRBD2 identical over 7 bases. V was pared by 4 bases and J by 2 bases, with 9 bases of the junction left unmatched. The CDR3 loop spans 15 amino acids. Germline CDR1 and CDR2: SGDLS and YYNGEE.

In nucleotides, the CDR3 is TGCGCCAGCAGCCAAGGGAGGGTAGCGGACACTGAAGCTTTCTTT. This codes for CASSQGRVADTEAFF. V is TRBV4-1 and J is TRBJ1-1, with unresolved D. This CDR3 comprises 15 residues. CDR1 is MGHRA, CDR2 YSYEKL, per germline. V dropped 1 base and J dropped 3 bases, with 12 bases sitting between them.

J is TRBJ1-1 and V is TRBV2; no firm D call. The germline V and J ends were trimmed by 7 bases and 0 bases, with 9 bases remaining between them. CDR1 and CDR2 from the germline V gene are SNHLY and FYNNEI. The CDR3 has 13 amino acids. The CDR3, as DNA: TGTGCCAGCATTCGAGGAATGAACACTGAAGCTTTCTTT. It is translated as CASIRGMNTEAFF.

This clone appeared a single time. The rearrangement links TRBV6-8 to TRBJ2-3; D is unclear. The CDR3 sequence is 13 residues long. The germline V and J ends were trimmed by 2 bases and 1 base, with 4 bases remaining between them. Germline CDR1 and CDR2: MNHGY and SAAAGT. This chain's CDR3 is CASSYDCTDTQYF. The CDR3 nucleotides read TGTGCCAGCAGTTACGACTGCACAGATACGCAGTATTTT.

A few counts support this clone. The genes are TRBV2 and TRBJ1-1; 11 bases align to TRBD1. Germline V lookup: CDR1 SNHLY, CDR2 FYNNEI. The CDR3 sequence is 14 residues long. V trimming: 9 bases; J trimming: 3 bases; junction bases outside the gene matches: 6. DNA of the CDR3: TGTGCCAGTCAGGACAGGGGGCGGCACACTGAAGCTTTCTTT. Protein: CASQDRGRHTEAFF.

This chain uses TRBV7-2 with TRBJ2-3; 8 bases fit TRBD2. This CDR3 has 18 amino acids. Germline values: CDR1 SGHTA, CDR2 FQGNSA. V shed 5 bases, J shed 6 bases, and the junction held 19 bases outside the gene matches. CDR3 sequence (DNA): TGTGCCAGCAGCGCGGACGGGAGGGCCATAGTTGCTTGGGATACGCAGTATTTT. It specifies CASSADGRAIVAWDTQYF.

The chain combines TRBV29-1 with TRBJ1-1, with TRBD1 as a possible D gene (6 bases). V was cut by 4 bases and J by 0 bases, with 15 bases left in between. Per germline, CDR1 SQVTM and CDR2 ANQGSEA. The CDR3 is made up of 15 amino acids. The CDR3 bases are TGCAGCGTTGGAGCCCATGGACAGATGAACACTGAAGCTTTCTTT. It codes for CSVGAHGQMNTEAFF. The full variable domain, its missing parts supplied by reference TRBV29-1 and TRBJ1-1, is SAVISQKPSRDICQRGTSLTIQCQVDSQVTMMFWYRQQPGQSLTLIATANQGSEATYESGFVIDKFPISRPNLTFSTLTVSNMSPEDSSIYLCSVGAHGQMNTEAFFGQGTRLTVV.

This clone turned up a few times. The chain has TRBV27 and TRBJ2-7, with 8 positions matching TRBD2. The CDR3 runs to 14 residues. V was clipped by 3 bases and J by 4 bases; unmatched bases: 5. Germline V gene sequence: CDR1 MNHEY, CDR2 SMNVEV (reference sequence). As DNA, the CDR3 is TGTGCCAGCAGTTTCGGGGGGGCCTTGTACGAGCAGTACTTC. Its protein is CASSFGGALYEQYF.

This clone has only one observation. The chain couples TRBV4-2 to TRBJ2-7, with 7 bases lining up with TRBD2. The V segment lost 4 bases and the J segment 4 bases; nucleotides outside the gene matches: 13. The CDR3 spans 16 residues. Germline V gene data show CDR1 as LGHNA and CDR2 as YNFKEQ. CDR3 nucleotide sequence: TGTGCCAGCAGCCCCAACGTGGGGGGGAGTTCTTACGAGCAGTACTTC. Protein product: CASSPNVGGSSYEQYF.

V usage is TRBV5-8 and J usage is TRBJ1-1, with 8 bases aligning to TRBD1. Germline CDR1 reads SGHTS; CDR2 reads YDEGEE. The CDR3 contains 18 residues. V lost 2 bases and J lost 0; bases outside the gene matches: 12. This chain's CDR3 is CASSFYTTGANMNTEAFF. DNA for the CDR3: TGTGCCAGCAGCTTTTATACGACAGGGGCGAACATGAACACTGAAGCTTTCTTT.

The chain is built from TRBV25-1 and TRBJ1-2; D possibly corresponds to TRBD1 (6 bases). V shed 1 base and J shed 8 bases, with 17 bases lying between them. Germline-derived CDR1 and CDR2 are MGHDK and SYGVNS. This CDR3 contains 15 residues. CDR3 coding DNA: TGTGCCAGCAGTGAATGGGGGGGCAGGGAACGCGGCTACACCTTC. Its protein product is CASSEWGGRERGYTF.

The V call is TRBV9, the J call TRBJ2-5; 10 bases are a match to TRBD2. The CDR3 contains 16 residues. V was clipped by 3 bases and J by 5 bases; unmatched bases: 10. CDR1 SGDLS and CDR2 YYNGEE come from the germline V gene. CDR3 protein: CASSGSGLAGVETQYF. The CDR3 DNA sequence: TGTGCCAGCAGCGGTTCGGGGCTAGCGGGAGTTGAGACCCAGTACTTC.

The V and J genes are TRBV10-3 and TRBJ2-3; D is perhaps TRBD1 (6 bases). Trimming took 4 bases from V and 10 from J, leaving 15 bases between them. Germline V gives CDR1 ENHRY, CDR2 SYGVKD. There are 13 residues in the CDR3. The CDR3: CAISVGWTEAQYF. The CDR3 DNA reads TGTGCCATCAGTGTGGGGTGGACAGAGGCGCAGTATTTT.